A single sample gave rise to the 8 T cell receptor beta chains below, sequenced in a study of cytomegalovirus exposure and HLA in healthy donors. Primers for the PCR totalled 60 Vbeta and 13 Jbeta. TCRdb keeps only in-frame clones here, not all; method: immunoSEQ multiplex PCR. This table has roughly 150,000 clones, roughly 87% appearing once. The material sequenced was PBMCs. Receptors were obtained from a man aged 30 to 45 in good health and CMV-seropositive.

The V and J genes are TRBV7-7 and TRBJ2-2; 8 bases map to TRBD1. V shed 4 bases and J 0 bases; nucleotides not matched to a gene: 1. This CDR3 has 15 amino acids. Germline lookup yields CDR1 SSHAT and CDR2 FNYEAQ (reference sequence). CDR3 in DNA: TGTGCCAGCAGCTCGGGACAGGCGAACACCGGGGAGCTGTTTTTT. It codes for CASSSGQANTGELFF.

The chain has TRBV5-1 and TRBJ2-1; D may be TRBD2 (5 bases). The CDR3 length is 14 residues. V lost 5 bases, J lost 3 bases, and 12 bases lay in between. Germline lookup yields CDR1 SGHRS and CDR2 YFSETQ. As DNA, the CDR3 is TGCGCCAGCAGTTACGGGGAGCTCTACAATGAGCAGTTCTTC. Translating gives CASSYGELYNEQFF.

CDR3 sequence: CASSPRDSQETQYF. The DNA of the CDR3 is TGCGCCAGCAGCCCGCGGGACAGTCAAGAGACCCAGTACTTC. The V and J genes are TRBV5-1 and TRBJ2-5; possibly TRBD1 for D (7 bases). Per germline, CDR1 SGHRS and CDR2 YFSETQ. The CDR3 runs 14 residues. With 4 bases removed from V and 2 bases from J, the gap between germline ends came to 12 bases.

The chain links TRBV29-1 to TRBJ2-7, with 7 bases matching TRBD1. V was clipped by 7 bases and J by 4 bases; unmatched bases: 7. The CDR3 covers 12 residues. CDR1 and CDR2 from the germline V gene are SQVTM and ANQGSEA. Written as DNA, the CDR3 is TGCAGCGCAGGGACAGAGATGTACGAGCAGTACTTC. Its translation: CSAGTEMYEQYF.

This clone was seen more than once but under ten times. This sequence joins TRBV4-1 and TRBJ2-7; 7 bases are shared with TRBD2. This CDR3 comprises 16 residues. Unmatched junction bases numbered 5, after V lost 0 bases and J lost 0 bases. Germline CDR1 and CDR2: MGHRA and YSYEKL. CDR3 bases: TGCGCCAGCAGCCAAGATCTCACGGGGGGCTCCTACGAGCAGTACTTC. Its translation is CASSQDLTGGSYEQYF.

The rearrangement links TRBV28 to TRBJ1-1; D is unresolved. The V gene's germline CDR1 is MDHEN and CDR2 SYDVKM. The CDR3 loop spans 17 amino acids. Trimming took off 5 bases at V and 0 bases at J, with 19 bases between the two ends. The CDR3 sequence: CASSLSVSVTLNTEAFF. The CDR3, as DNA: TGTGCCAGCAGTCTTTCGGTTTCCGTTACGTTGAACACTGAAGCTTTCTTT. Full variable domain (missing parts from reference TRBV28 and TRBJ1-1): DVKVTQSSRYLVKRTGEKVFLECVQDMDHENMFWYRQDPGLGLRLIYFSYDVKMKEKGDIPEGYSVSREKKERFSLILESASTNQTSMYLCASSLSVSVTLNTEAFFGQGTRLTVV.

The chain links TRBV30 to TRBJ1-2, with D perhaps TRBD1 (5 bases). Germline-derived CDR1 and CDR2 are GTSNPN and SVGIG (reference sequence). The CDR3 extends over 12 amino acids. Trimming removed 5 bases at V and 2 bases at J, with 9 bases between. CDR3 protein: CAWGAGNYGYTF. CDR3 in DNA: TGTGCCTGGGGTGCAGGGAACTATGGCTACACCTTC.

V and J are TRBV28 and TRBJ2-7; D is perhaps TRBD1 (6 bases). There are 14 residues in the CDR3. Germline V gene data show CDR1 as MDHEN and CDR2 as SYDVKM. V was shortened by 5 bases and J by 3 bases, with 14 bases between the two germline ends. CDR3 residues: CASSLRDNYYEQYF. CDR3 bases: TGTGCCAGCAGTCTCCGGGACAACTACTACGAGCAGTACTTC.